A selection of T cell receptor beta chains follows, all from one sample in a study of cytotoxic CD8 clonotypes in ibrutinib-treated CLL. Data came from immunoSEQ multiplex PCR; TCRdb stores just in-frame clones and leaves some out. The sample includes some 300,000 clones, around four fifths of them seen just once. The material was PBMCs, obtained before ibrutinib treatment. These receptor sequences come from a human donor with chronic lymphocytic leukemia. CDR3s include the opening cysteine and the closing phenylalanine or tryptophan. A D gene is named only where the DNA matches it firmly. Expanded clones are given a class, and other clones once, few, many or no size at all.

size	D	V	J	CDR3	DNA
once	NA	TRBV15	TRBJ2-1	CATSRTSEGYEQFF	TGTGCCACCAGCAGGACGAGCGAGGGGTACGAGCAGTTCTTC
NA	TRBD2	TRBV9	TRBJ2-1	CASSFSGSYNEQFF	TGTGCCAGCAGTTTTAGCGGGAGTTACAATGAGCAGTTCTTC
NA	NA	TRBV10-1	TRBJ1-4	CASPPGGLDEKLFF	TGCGCCAGCCCGCCGGGGGGGCTTGATGAAAAACTGTTTTTT
NA	NA	TRBV4-3	TRBJ2-1	CASSQSVAYNEQFF	TGCGCCAGCAGCCAATCGGTGGCCTACAATGAGCAGTTCTTC
NA	TRBD2	TRBV18	TRBJ2-1	CASSRTSGRVRNEQFF	TGTGCCAGCTCACGGACTAGCGGGAGGGTGCGGAATGAGCAGTTCTTC
once	NA	TRBV28	TRBJ2-7	CASSFSIYEQYF	TGTGCCAGCAGTTTTTCGATTTACGAGCAGTACTTC
NA	TRBD1	TRBV28	TRBJ2-5	CASSIRQGAFRETQYF	TGTGCCAGCAGCATAAGACAGGGGGCTTTCAGGGAGACCCAGTACTTC
NA	NA	TRBV10-2	TRBJ2-2	CASSWAEDTGELFF	TGCGCCAGCAGTTGGGCGGAAGACACCGGGGAGCTGTTTTTT
NA	NA	TRBV27	TRBJ1-2	CASSLSAVNYGYTF	TGTGCCAGCAGTTTATCCGCAGTTAACTATGGCTACACCTTC
NA	NA	TRBV7-9	TRBJ1-2	CASSLDAGNFYGYTF	TGTGCCAGCAGCTTAGATGCCGGAAACTTCTATGGCTACACCTTC
once	NA	TRBV7-2	TRBJ2-7	CASSLESGRNSYEQYF	TGTGCCAGCAGCTTAGAATCCGGGCGGAACTCCTACGAGCAGTACTTC
NA	NA	TRBV18	TRBJ1-5	CASSPSDFGVREEGNQPQHF	TGTGCCAGCTCACCGTCAGATTTTGGTGTGAGGGAGGAGGGCAATCAGCCCCAGCATTTT
few	NA	TRBV30	TRBJ2-1	CATGSYNEQFF	TGTGCCACCGGGAGTTACAATGAGCAGTTCTTC
few	TRBD2	TRBV29-1	TRBJ2-7	CSVEDQTSGPYEQYF	TGCAGCGTTGAAGATCAGACTAGCGGCCCCTACGAGCAGTACTTC
many	NA	TRBV5-1	TRBJ1-1	CASSLTGNTEAFF	TGCGCCAGCAGCTTGACAGGGAACACTGAAGCTTTCTTT
few	NA	TRBV27	TRBJ2-7	CASSSTLYEQYF	TGTGCCAGCAGTTCGACATTGTACGAGCAGTACTTC
NA	NA	TRBV4-2	TRBJ1-4	CASSHPVTAATNEKLFF	TGTGCCAGCAGCCACCCTGTGACAGCCGCAACTAATGAAAAACTGTTTTTT
few	NA	TRBV15	TRBJ1-5	CATSREAWDSNQPQHF	TGTGCCACCAGCAGAGAAGCGTGGGATAGCAATCAGCCCCAGCATTTT
NA	NA	TRBV29-1	TRBJ2-1	CSVDITSHNEQFF	TGCAGCGTTGATATTACGTCCCACAATGAGCAGTTCTTC
NA	TRBD1	TRBV7-9	TRBJ1-3	CASSLSTGIGNTIYF	TGTGCCAGCAGCTTGTCGACAGGGATCGGAAACACCATATATTTT
NA	NA	TRBV13	TRBJ1-3	CASSLNPLGHRSGNTIYF	TGTGCCAGCAGCTTAAACCCCCTGGGACATCGCTCTGGAAACACCATATATTTT
once	TRBD2	TRBV10-3	TRBJ2-2	CAISDNSAGVNTGELFF	TGTGCCATCAGTGATAACTCGGCGGGAGTTAATACCGGGGAGCTGTTTTTT
once	NA	TRBV28	TRBJ2-2	CASISGPGELFF	TGTGCCAGCATTTCAGGGCCCGGGGAGCTGTTTTTT
NA	NA	TRBV7-9	TRBJ2-2	CASSSRGVGELFF	TGTGCCAGCAGCTCCAGGGGGGTCGGGGAGCTGTTTTTT
NA	NA	TRBV13	TRBJ2-1	CASSALGGSVINEQFF	TGTGCCAGCAGCGCCTTAGGTGGTAGCGTCATCAATGAGCAGTTCTTC
NA	NA	TRBV2	TRBJ2-5	CASSGTEKETQYF	TGTGCCAGCAGTGGGACGGAAAAAGAGACCCAGTACTTC
NA	TRBD2	TRBV5-1	TRBJ2-3	CASSPIAGGGDTQYF	TGCGCCAGCAGCCCGATAGCGGGAGGTGGAGATACGCAGTATTTT
NA	NA	TRBV27	TRBJ1-2	CASSTKTGTLFGDGYTF	TGTGCCAGCAGTACTAAAACCGGGACCTTGTTCGGGGATGGCTACACCTTC
once	NA	TRBV27	TRBJ2-3	CASSLFRQAFRQYF	TGTGCCAGCAGTTTATTTCGACAGGCCTTTAGGCAGTATTTT
few	NA	TRBV28	TRBJ1-1	CASTTGRTEAFF	TGTGCCAGCACTACAGGCCGCACTGAAGCTTTCTTT
NA	NA	TRBV5-1	TRBJ1-5	CASSLGDSWSNQPQHF	TGCGCCAGCAGCTTGGGTGACAGCTGGAGCAATCAGCCCCAGCATTTT
NA	TRBD1	TRBV27	TRBJ2-5	CASSLYGGQGGETQYF	TGTGCCAGCAGTTTATACGGGGGACAGGGTGGAGAGACCCAGTACTTC
NA	NA	TRBV7-9	TRBJ2-7	CASRLAGHYEQYF	TGTGCCAGCAGGCTGGCAGGCCACTACGAGCAGTACTTC
NA	TRBD1	TRBV14	TRBJ1-4	CASSWTGFAEKLFF	TGTGCCAGCAGCTGGACAGGTTTCGCTGAAAAACTGTTTTTT
NA	TRBD2	TRBV18	TRBJ2-1	CASSPSGRYNEQFF	TGTGCCAGCTCACCTAGCGGGAGGTACAATGAGCAGTTCTTC
NA	NA	TRBV27	TRBJ2-3	CASSTRQGDTQYF	TGTGCCAGCAGTACACGCCAGGGAGATACGCAGTATTTT
once	TRBD1	TRBV6-6	TRBJ2-1	CASSPQGAYNEQFF	TGTGCCAGCAGTCCTCAGGGGGCCTACAATGAGCAGTTCTTC
NA	NA	TRBV18	TRBJ2-1	CASSPSGDYNEQFF	TGTGCCAGCTCACCCTCCGGGGACTACAATGAGCAGTTCTTC
NA	TRBD2	TRBV9	TRBJ2-7	CASSMGTSGSPYEQYF	TGTGCCAGCAGCATGGGGACTAGCGGGAGCCCCTACGAGCAGTACTTC
NA	NA	TRBV5-8	TRBJ1-5	CASSFGQGSNQPQHF	TGTGCCAGCAGCTTTGGGCAGGGGAGCAATCAGCCCCAGCATTTT